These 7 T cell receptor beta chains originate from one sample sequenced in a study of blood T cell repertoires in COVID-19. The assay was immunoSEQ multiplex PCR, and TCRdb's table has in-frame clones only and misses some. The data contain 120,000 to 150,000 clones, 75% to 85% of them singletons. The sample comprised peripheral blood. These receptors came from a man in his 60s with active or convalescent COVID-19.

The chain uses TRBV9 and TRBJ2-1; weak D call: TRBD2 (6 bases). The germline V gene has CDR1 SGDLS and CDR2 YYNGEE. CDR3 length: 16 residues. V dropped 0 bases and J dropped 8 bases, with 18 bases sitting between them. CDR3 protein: CASSVELANWRYEQFF. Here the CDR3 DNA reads TGTGCCAGCAGCGTAGAACTAGCTAATTGGCGCTATGAGCAGTTCTTC. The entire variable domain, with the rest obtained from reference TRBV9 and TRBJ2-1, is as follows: DSGVTQTPKHLITATGQRVTLRCSPRSGDLSVYWYQQSLDQGLQFLIQYYNGEERAKGNILERFSAQQFPDLHSELNLSSLELGDSALYFCASSVELANWRYEQFFGPGTRLTVL.

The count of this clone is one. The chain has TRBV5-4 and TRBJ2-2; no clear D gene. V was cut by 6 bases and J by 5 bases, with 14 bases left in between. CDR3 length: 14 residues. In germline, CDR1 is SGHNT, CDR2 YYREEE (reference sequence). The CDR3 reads CASTQRVGTGELFF. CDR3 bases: TGTGCCAGCACTCAACGTGTCGGTACCGGGGAGCTGTTTTTT.

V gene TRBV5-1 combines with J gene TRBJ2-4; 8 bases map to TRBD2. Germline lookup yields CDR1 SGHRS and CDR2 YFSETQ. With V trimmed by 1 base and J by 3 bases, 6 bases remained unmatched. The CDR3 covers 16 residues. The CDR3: CASSLFGRADKNIQYF. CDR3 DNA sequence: TGCGCCAGCAGCTTGTTCGGGAGGGCCGACAAAAACATTCAGTACTTC. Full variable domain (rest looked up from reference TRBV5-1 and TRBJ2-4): KAGVTQTPRYLIKTRGQQVTLSCSPISGHRSVSWYQQTPGQGLQFLFEYFSETQRNKGNFPGRFSGRQFSNSRSEMNVSTLELGDSALYLCASSLFGRADKNIQYFGAGTRLSVL.

The CDR3 reads CASSLVRETDTQYF. Written as DNA, the CDR3 is TGTGCCAGCAGCTTAGTGCGGGAGACAGATACGCAGTATTTT. The rearrangement joins TRBV7-2 to TRBJ2-3; 7 nucleotides match TRBD2. Unmatched junction bases numbered 1, after V lost 1 base and J lost 3 bases. Germline CDR1 and CDR2: SGHTA and FQGNSA. The CDR3 consists of 14 residues. Full variable domain (missing parts from reference TRBV7-2 and TRBJ2-3): GAGVSQSPSNKVTEKGKDVELRCDPISGHTALYWYRQSLGQGLEFLIYFQGNSAPDKSGLPSDRFSAERTGGSVSTLTIQRTQQEDSAVYLCASSLVRETDTQYFGPGTRLTVL.

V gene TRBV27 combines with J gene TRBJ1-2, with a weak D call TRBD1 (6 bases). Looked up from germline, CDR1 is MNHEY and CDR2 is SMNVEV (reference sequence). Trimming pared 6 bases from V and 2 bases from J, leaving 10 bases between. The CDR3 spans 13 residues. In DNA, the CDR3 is TGTGCCAGCAGCCCCACAGGGAACTATGGCTACACCTTC. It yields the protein CASSPTGNYGYTF.

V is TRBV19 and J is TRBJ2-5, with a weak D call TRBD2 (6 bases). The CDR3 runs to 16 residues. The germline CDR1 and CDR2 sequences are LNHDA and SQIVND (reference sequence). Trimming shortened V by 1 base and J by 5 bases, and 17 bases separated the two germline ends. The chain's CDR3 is CASSIGTSGDGETQYF. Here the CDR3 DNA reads TGTGCCAGTAGTATAGGGACATCGGGGGACGGGGAGACCCAGTACTTC. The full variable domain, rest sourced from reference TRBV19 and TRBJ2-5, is DGGITQSPKYLFRKEGQNVTLSCEQNLNHDAMYWYRQDPGQGLRLIYYSQIVNDFQKGDIAEGYSVSREKKESFPLTVTSAQKNPTAFYLCASSIGTSGDGETQYFGPGTRLLVL.

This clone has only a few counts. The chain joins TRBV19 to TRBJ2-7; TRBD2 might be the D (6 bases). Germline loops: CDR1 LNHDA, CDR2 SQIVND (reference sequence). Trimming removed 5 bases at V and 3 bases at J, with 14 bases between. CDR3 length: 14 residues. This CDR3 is CASSPRDWSYEQYF. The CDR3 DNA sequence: TGTGCCAGTAGTCCCCGGGACTGGAGCTACGAGCAGTACTTC.